The present T cell receptor (beta chain) was sequenced within a study of blood T cell repertoires in COVID-19. Overall study context: The study drew acute and convalescent COVID-19 samples from the United States, Italy and Spain. In each case, the material was cDNA or gDNA derived from T cells, B-cell-depleted T cells, or PBMCs.

Original methodology: Researchers report that nucleated cell counts were estimated from reference gene primer amplification. Profiled with immunoSEQ multiplex PCR; TCRdb holds only in-frame clones, not every one. The V and J calls and clone size are taken from that table; D and trimming were inferred from the DNA. Of about 210,000 clones listed, approximately 90% were seen once; the top ten hold approximately 1.2%. This clone was recorded a few times. The TCR originated in a man aged 25 to 45 with acute or convalescent COVID-19. Sequenced input: peripheral blood.

This chain's CDR3 is CASSVETSGAEQFF. CDR3 bases: TGTGCCAGCAGCGTAGAAACTAGCGGGGCAGAGCAGTTCTTC. The chain links TRBV9 to TRBJ2-1; 10 bases are a match to TRBD2. Germline-derived CDR1 and CDR2 are SGDLS and YYNGEE. This CDR3 has 14 residues. V gave up 0 bases and J gave up 10 bases; unmatched junction bases: 4.